The 17 T cell receptor beta chains below come from one sample, sequenced in a study of cytomegalovirus exposure and HLA in healthy donors (TCRdb year 2017). Libraries were prepared through the immunoSEQ multiplex PCR assay. The multiplex PCR relied on a mix of 60 forward primers for TCR Vbeta segments and 13 reverse primers for TCR Jbeta segments. The clones in this table, taken by TCRdb from immuneACCESS, are in-frame only. Not every clone is retained; where verified, under half of the shortfall comes from an unresolved V gene, and the cause of the rest is unknown. Here the sample has about 150,000 clones; roughly 70% occur a single time. The leading ten clones occupy approximately 4% of the sample. The sample taken for sequencing was PBMCs. The receptors derive from a man in his late teens or twenties in good health and CMV-seropositive.

V is TRBV19 and J is TRBJ1-5; 7 bases are a match to TRBD1. CDR1 is LNHDA, CDR2 SQIVND, per germline (reference sequence). The CDR3 extends over 16 amino acids. V was clipped by 4 bases and J by 0 bases; unmatched bases: 6. In nucleotides, the CDR3 is TGTGCCAGTAGTACCCGGACAGGAGATAGCAATCAGCCCCAGCATTTT. It codes for CASSTRTGDSNQPQHF.

The gene calls are TRBV6-5 and TRBJ1-2; D is unresolved. Trimming stripped 0 bases from V and 4 bases from J, with 12 bases between. The CDR3 runs 15 residues. Germline V gene sequence: CDR1 MNHEY, CDR2 SVGAGI. In nucleotides, the CDR3 is TGTGCCAGCAGTTACTCGTTTTCTGCGGGCTATGGCTACACCTTC. Translation: CASSYSFSAGYGYTF.

The chain is built from TRBV19 and TRBJ1-2; D is possibly TRBD1 (6 bases). The CDR3 extends over 14 amino acids. Trimming pared 5 bases from V and 4 bases from J, leaving 14 bases between. The V gene's germline CDR1 is LNHDA and CDR2 SQIVND (reference sequence). The CDR3 DNA reads as TGTGCCAGTAGTGCTAACAGGGACGGCTATGGCTACACCTTC. Amino acid sequence: CASSANRDGYGYTF.

This clone has just one count. The rearrangement links TRBV4-1 to TRBJ2-5; the match to TRBD2 covers 7 bases. V shed 1 base and J 2 bases; nucleotides not matched to a gene: 1. This CDR3 has 14 amino acids. Germline-derived CDR1 and CDR2 are MGHRA and YSYEKL. CDR3 region: CASSQGGLQETQYF. DNA of the CDR3: TGCGCCAGCAGCCAAGGGGGACTACAAGAGACCCAGTACTTC.

This clone was picked up a small number of times. The CDR3 DNA sequence: TGTGCCAGTAGGCCGCCACTCGGGACCCAGCATTTT. Translation gives CASRPPLGTQHF. V is TRBV19 and J is TRBJ1-5; no clear D gene. From germline, CDR1 is LNHDA and CDR2 SQIVND (reference sequence). Trimming removed 6 bases from V and 11 bases from J, with 14 bases in between. This CDR3 has 12 amino acids.

The rearrangement links TRBV7-3 to TRBJ2-1; D is perhaps TRBD1 (6 bases). V was trimmed by 1 base and J by 6 bases, leaving 10 bases between them. Per germline, CDR1 SGHTA and CDR2 FQGTGA. The CDR3 length is 14 residues. The CDR3 bases are TGTGCCAGCAGCTTAATAGGGGACACCAATGAGCAGTTCTTC. The encoded protein is CASSLIGDTNEQFF.

The V gene is TRBV19, the J gene TRBJ2-2; tentative D call: TRBD1 (6 bases). Germline CDR1 and CDR2: LNHDA and SQIVND (reference sequence). The CDR3 loop spans 14 amino acids. V dropped 3 bases and J dropped 4 bases, with 9 bases sitting between them. The CDR3 spells CASSIVGATGELFF. The CDR3 DNA is TGTGCCAGTAGTATTGTGGGGGCCACCGGGGAGCTGTTTTTT.

The chain employs TRBV28 and TRBJ2-6; no definite D call. Germline V gives CDR1 MDHEN, CDR2 SYDVKM. V was cut by 6 bases and J by 1 base, with 4 bases left in between. The CDR3 runs 13 residues. CDR3: CASSMSGANVLTF. The CDR3 region has the DNA TGTGCCAGCAGCATGTCTGGGGCCAACGTCCTGACTTTC.

The V call is TRBV7-2, the J call TRBJ2-7; D perhaps matches TRBD1 (6 bases). Germline V gene data show CDR1 as SGHTA and CDR2 as FQGNSA. The V end lost 5 bases, the J end lost 5 bases, and 19 bases lay between the germline ends. The CDR3 is 15 residues long. CDR3 sequence: CASSIENREFHEQYF. The CDR3, as DNA: TGTGCCAGCAGCATTGAAAACAGGGAATTCCACGAGCAGTACTTC.

The chain has TRBV28 and TRBJ1-1; TRBD1 agrees at 7 bases. CDR3 length: 16 amino acids. The ends lost 4 bases at V and 7 bases at J; junction bases unmatched: 15. CDR1 is MDHEN and CDR2 is SYDVKM in the germline V gene. The DNA for the CDR3 is TGTGCCAGCAGTTATCCCCGGGACAGATTGTTCGGTGAAGCTTTCTTT. Its protein is CASSYPRDRLFGEAFF.

The V gene is TRBV6-4, the J gene TRBJ2-2; 7 bases line up with TRBD1. The CDR3 covers 16 residues. V gave up 3 bases and J gave up 1 base; unmatched junction bases: 5. Per germline, CDR1 MRHNA and CDR2 SNTAGT. The CDR3 DNA sequence: TGTGCCAGCAGTGATGCCGGGACAGAGAACACCGGGGAGCTGTTTTTT. Translated, it gives CASSDAGTENTGELFF.

This clone came up a few times. The rearrangement links TRBV7-9 to TRBJ2-7, with D possibly matching TRBD1 (6 bases). The length of the CDR3 is 14 residues. CDR1 SEHNR and CDR2 FQNEAQ come from the germline V gene (reference sequence). Trimming left V 7 bases short and J 5 bases short, with 18 bases between. The CDR3 sequence is CASNPGTLRNEQYF. The CDR3, as DNA: TGTGCCAGCAACCCCGGGACATTAAGGAACGAGCAGTACTTC.

This clone was picked up a small number of times. The chain combines TRBV4-2 with TRBJ1-2; possible D gene TRBD1, 5 bases. CDR3 length: 16 amino acids. V was trimmed by 4 bases and J by 3 bases, leaving 18 bases between them. Germline CDR1 and CDR2: LGHNA and YNFKEQ. CDR3 nucleotide sequence: TGTGCCAGCAGCCCGCTCCGGGGGTCCGAAGACTATGGCTACACCTTC. Translating gives CASSPLRGSEDYGYTF.

The chain links TRBV4-2 to TRBJ1-2, with 12 bases fitting TRBD1. Germline values: CDR1 LGHNA, CDR2 YNFKEQ. After removal of 4 bases from V and 4 bases from J, the junction contained 4 bases not matched to a gene. The CDR3 has 15 amino acids. This CDR3 reads CASSPGTGGVYGYTF. CDR3 bases: TGTGCCAGCAGCCCGGGGACAGGGGGCGTCTATGGCTACACCTTC.

The chain recombines TRBV6-1 with TRBJ1-2; TRBD1 is a possible D gene (5 bases). The V gene lost 1 base and the J gene lost 4 bases, with 13 bases spanning the gap. The CDR3 contains 15 residues. Germline lookup yields CDR1 MNHNS and CDR2 SASEGT. Here the CDR3 reads CASSEGLREVYGYTF. The DNA of the CDR3 is TGTGCCAGCAGTGAAGGACTCAGGGAGGTCTATGGCTACACCTTC.

V is TRBV28 and J is TRBJ2-1, with 8 bases identical to TRBD2. This CDR3 is 16 amino acids long. Germline V CDR1 and CDR2: MDHEN, SYDVKM. V was pared by 2 bases and J by 0 bases, with 3 bases of the junction left unmatched. The CDR3 nucleotides read TGTGCCAGCAGTTTAATCGGGACTAGCTCCTACAATGAGCAGTTCTTC. Its protein is CASSLIGTSSYNEQFF.

J is TRBJ2-7 and V is TRBV30; tentatively, D is TRBD2 (5 bases). The CDR3 is 13 residues long. The germline V gene has CDR1 GTSNPN and CDR2 SVGIG (reference sequence). V was cut by 0 bases and J by 3 bases, with 9 bases left in between. As DNA, the CDR3 is TGTGCCTGGAGTGTACAACGGGGCTACGAGCAGTACTTC. This sequence encodes CAWSVQRGYEQYF.